This entry is about one T cell receptor beta chain. The CDR3 runs 10 residues. Germline CDR1 and CDR2: DFQATT and SNEGSKA (reference sequence). Combining a sample-barcoded 5' primer with a J-beta primer mix, a second PCR ran for about 6 to 12 cycles. Every single cDNA molecule received a tag from a template-switch adaptor with 12 random nucleotides. Via MiXCR, TCRdb re-called the 5' RACE reads, giving one row per CDR3 protein. The data contain fewer than 900,000 distinct CDR3 sequences, roughly 45% of them seen just once; the ten biggest clones take up roughly 20%. The record originates from a study of blood T cells in healthy people across ages.

The chain employs TRBV20-1 and TRBJ2-4; D is undetermined. The J call may be in error: the DNA end matches TRBJ2-5 better. The clonotype originates from a woman in her sixties in good health. Sequencing was done on a sample of blood. The CDR3 reads CSARWGTQYF. The CDR3 nucleotides read TGCAGTGCTAGATGGGGGACCCAGTACTTC.